The 15 T cell receptor beta chains in this list originate from one sample, sequenced in a study of shared clonotypes between healthy human individuals. TCRdb's copy holds only in-frame clones and misses some; the assay was immunoSEQ multiplex PCR. The sample holds 2,500,000 or so clones, 93% seen once. The sequenced material came from naive CD4+ T cells from PBMCs. As to subset: CD45RA+ positively selected. These receptors all stem from a man younger than 35 in good health. Some clones in this sample may be carry-over from other donors' samples.

The J gene is TRBJ1-2, the V gene TRBV19, with a weak D call TRBD1 (5 bases). V was clipped by 5 bases and J by 8 bases, with 27 bases between them. Per the germline V gene, CDR1 is LNHDA and CDR2 is SQIVND (reference sequence). The length of the CDR3 is 17 residues. In DNA, the CDR3 is TGTGCCAGTAGTTCCACACGCGCACCTCTACCAGGGAGGGGCTACACCTTC. Its protein product is CASSSTRAPLPGRGYTF.

This clone was recorded once. The chain links TRBV10-1 to TRBJ2-7; D is possibly TRBD2 (5 bases). Germline CDR1 WNHNN, CDR2 SYGVQD (reference sequence). The V gene lost 8 bases and the J gene lost 3 bases, with 17 bases spanning the gap. CDR3 length equals 14 residues. This CDR3 reads CASPGIGVYYEQYF. CDR3 DNA sequence: TGCGCCAGCCCCGGAATCGGGGTCTACTACGAGCAGTACTTC.

The chain couples TRBV10-1 to TRBJ2-1; 8 bases fit TRBD2. CDR1 and CDR2 (germline): WNHNN, SYGVQD (reference sequence). The CDR3 totals 15 residues. V trimming: 8 bases; J trimming: 0 bases; junction bases outside the gene matches: 6. The CDR3 reads CASQAGGGSYNEQFF. DNA for the CDR3: TGCGCCAGCCAAGCCGGGGGGGGCTCCTACAATGAGCAGTTCTTC.

This clone was observed once. Other DNA sequences in this specimen translate into the identical CDR3. This rearrangement joins TRBV7-9 to TRBJ2-7; TRBD2 matches 13 bases. After removal of 5 bases from V and 4 bases from J, the junction contained 5 bases not matched to a gene. This CDR3 contains 15 residues. The germline CDR1 and CDR2 sequences are SEHNR and FQNEAQ (reference sequence). The CDR3 DNA follows: TGTGCCAGCAGCCCGACTAGCGGGAGGCCTTACGAGCAGTACTTC. Encoded protein: CASSPTSGRPYEQYF.

With respect to this clone: Other DNA sequences in the same sample also yield this CDR3. The chain uses TRBV7-9 and TRBJ2-2; a weak D match, TRBD2 (6 bases). The germline V gene encodes CDR1 SEHNR and CDR2 FQNEAQ (reference sequence). Trimming shortened V by 0 bases and J by 2 bases, and 7 bases separated the two germline ends. The CDR3 is 15 residues long. The CDR3 sequence is CASSLARGNTGELFF. CDR3 sequence (DNA): TGTGCCAGCAGCTTAGCGCGGGGTAACACCGGGGAGCTGTTTTTT.

The genes are TRBV6-1 and TRBJ2-5, with TRBD2 identical over 11 bases. There are 14 residues in the CDR3. Germline V gives CDR1 MNHNS, CDR2 SASEGT. V dropped 6 bases and J dropped 2; count of bases not matched to a gene: 2. Here the CDR3 DNA reads TGTGCCAGCAGCGGGACTAGCGGACAAGAGACCCAGTACTTC. This encodes CASSGTSGQETQYF.

The V call is TRBV9, the J call TRBJ1-2, with D possibly being TRBD1 (5 bases). V lost 4 bases and J lost 7, with 17 bases in between. The CDR3 runs to 14 residues. Per the germline V gene, CDR1 is SGDLS and CDR2 is YYNGEE. The CDR3 reads CASSSGTYLSGYTF. The CDR3 DNA reads TGTGCCAGCAGCTCCGGGACCTATCTCAGTGGCTACACCTTC.

With regard to this clone: Additional DNA sequences in this sample encode the identical CDR3. The rearrangement links TRBV7-2 to TRBJ2-3, with unresolved D. In germline, CDR1 is SGHTA, CDR2 FQGNSA. The length of the CDR3 is 13 residues. The V end was cut by 1 base, the J end by 6 bases, with 8 bases between. DNA for the CDR3: TGTGCCAGCAGCTTAGTTCGTTGGGATACGCAGTATTTT. Encoded protein: CASSLVRWDTQYF.

The chain combines TRBV9 with TRBJ2-3; 7 bases line up with TRBD1. Germline CDR1 reads SGDLS; CDR2 reads YYNGEE. The CDR3 has 16 amino acids. V lost 4 bases and J lost 2; bases outside the gene matches: 10. The CDR3 DNA sequence: TGTGCCAGCAGCCCGGACAGGTCCCGGGTCACAGATACGCAGTATTTT. Its translation: CASSPDRSRVTDTQYF. Full variable domain (rest looked up from reference TRBV9 and TRBJ2-3): DSGVTQTPKHLITATGQRVTLRCSPRSGDLSVYWYQQSLDQGLQFLIQYYNGEERAKGNILERFSAQQFPDLHSELNLSSLELGDSALYFCASSPDRSRVTDTQYFGPGTRLTVL.

The chain couples TRBV5-4 to TRBJ2-7; 10 bases match TRBD2. V dropped 4 bases and J dropped 2; count of bases not matched to a gene: 6. CDR1 SGHNT and CDR2 YYREEE come from the germline V gene (reference sequence). CDR3 length: 15 residues. The CDR3 loop reads CASSPQAGGAYEQYF. CDR3 DNA: TGTGCCAGCAGCCCGCAAGCGGGGGGGGCCTACGAGCAGTACTTC.

The chain is built from TRBV9 and TRBJ2-1, with D unclear. Germline assignment: CDR1 SGDLS and CDR2 YYNGEE. The length of the CDR3 is 15 residues. V was shortened by 0 bases and J by 4 bases, with 11 bases between the two germline ends. The CDR3 DNA reads as TGTGCCAGCAGCGTAGGGCCTGAAATATACAATGAGCAGTTCTTC. It specifies CASSVGPEIYNEQFF.

The J gene is TRBJ2-1, the V gene TRBV11-2, with D tentatively TRBD2 (6 bases). This CDR3 comprises 15 residues. V was cut by 5 bases and J by 2 bases, with 13 bases left in between. The germline V gene has CDR1 SGHAT and CDR2 FQNNGV. CDR3 loop: CASSTPGGAYNEQFF. The CDR3 region has the DNA TGTGCCAGCAGCACCCCCGGAGGGGCCTACAATGAGCAGTTCTTC.

V is TRBV28 and J is TRBJ1-2; D unclear. Germline V gene sequence: CDR1 MDHEN, CDR2 SYDVKM. Trimming took off 6 bases at V and 0 bases at J, with 14 bases between the two ends. The CDR3 sequence is 15 residues long. The CDR3 DNA follows: TGTGCCAGCAGCCTGGACCCGGGCTCTAACTATGGCTACACCTTC. As protein: CASSLDPGSNYGYTF.

CDR3 residues: CASSQLGTGAYEQYF. The CDR3 DNA is TGCGCCAGCAGCCAACTAGGGACAGGGGCCTACGAGCAGTACTTC. The chain combines TRBV4-1 with TRBJ2-7; 10 nucleotides match TRBD1. J lost 2 bases, V lost 2 bases, and 3 bases had no gene match. Per the germline V gene, CDR1 is MGHRA and CDR2 is YSYEKL. This CDR3 region has 15 residues.

This clone has a single count. The chain employs TRBV7-2 and TRBJ2-7, with 9 bases identical to TRBD1. CDR3 length: 15 residues. The V segment lost 3 bases and the J segment 5 bases; nucleotides outside the gene matches: 8. The V gene's germline CDR1 is SGHTA and CDR2 FQGNSA. In DNA, the CDR3 is TGTGCCAGCAGCTTGGGACAGGGTATGACCAACGAGCAGTACTTC. It specifies CASSLGQGMTNEQYF.